Below are 22 T cell receptor beta chains sequenced from a single sample in a study of CD8+CD57+ T cells in acquired aplastic anemia. TCR beta VDJ and CDR3 were profiled, and genomic DNA was the template. One entry per CDR3 protein results from TCRdb running MiXCR on the reads. The profile shows 150,000 to 200,000 distinct CDR3 sequences, around 66% of them singletons. The sequenced material came from sorted CD4+, CD8+, or CD8+CD57+ T cells (not recorded which) from PBMCs. The receptors were gathered from a human donor with severe aplastic anemia or a healthy control (not recorded which).

The genes are TRBV7-2 and TRBJ2-5, with D possibly matching TRBD1 (6 bases). The CDR3 has 14 residues. Per germline, CDR1 SGHTA and CDR2 FQGNSA. Trimming cost V 5 bases and J 5 bases, with 15 bases left between them. The CDR3 sequence is CASSRYRVGETQYF. As DNA, the CDR3 is TGTGCCAGCAGCAGATACAGGGTCGGGGAGACCCAGTACTTC. Drawing the rest from reference TRBV7-2 and TRBJ2-5, the complete variable domain is GAGVSQSPSNKVTEKGKDVELRCDPISGHTALYWYRQSLGQGLEFLIYFQGNSAPDKSGLPSDRFSAERTGGSVSTLTIQRTQQEDSAVYLCASSRYRVGETQYFGPGTRLLVL.

This clonotype was picked up one time. This sequence joins TRBV7-2 and TRBJ1-4; tentatively, D is TRBD1 (6 bases). CDR1 is SGHTA and CDR2 is FQGNSA in the germline V gene. The CDR3 spans 13 residues. Trimming removed 5 bases from V and 4 bases from J, with 8 bases in between. The DNA of the CDR3 is TGTGCCAGCAGCCGACAGGTTAATGAAAAACTGTTTTTT. It encodes CASSRQVNEKLFF.

The chain combines TRBV24-1 with TRBJ2-5; D unclear. The CDR3 runs to 15 residues. Per the germline V gene, CDR1 is KGHDR and CDR2 is SFDVKD. The V and J ends lost 5 bases and 0 bases respectively, with 12 bases between them. The CDR3 region has the DNA TGTGCCACCAGTGCGACGGGTAACTACCAAGAGACCCAGTACTTC. Amino acid sequence: CATSATGNYQETQYF.

This clonotype has ten or more counts. This chain joins TRBV7-2 and TRBJ1-2; weak D call: TRBD1 (5 bases). Germline V CDR1 and CDR2: SGHTA, FQGNSA. The CDR3 loop spans 15 amino acids. The germline V and J ends were trimmed by 3 bases and 4 bases, with 15 bases remaining between them. CDR3 coding DNA: TGTGCCAGCAGCTTTTTGACAGTAACTACCTATGGCTACACCTTC. Its translation: CASSFLTVTTYGYTF.

The chain joins TRBV7-9 to TRBJ2-7; 10 bases align to TRBD2. V lost 3 bases, J lost 3 bases, and 5 bases stayed unmatched. This CDR3 contains 15 residues. CDR1 SEHNR and CDR2 FQNEAQ come from the germline V gene (reference sequence). The CDR3 reads CASSFSSGSFYEQYF. The DNA for the CDR3 is TGTGCCAGCAGCTTCTCTAGCGGGAGTTTCTACGAGCAGTACTTC.

This clonotype was detected ten times or more. V is TRBV7-3 and J is TRBJ2-3; 7 bases are a match to TRBD2. V shed 0 bases, J shed 0 bases, and the junction held 0 bases outside the gene matches. Germline values: CDR1 SGHTA, CDR2 FQGTGA. CDR3 length: 15 residues. In DNA form, the CDR3 reads TGTGCCAGCAGCTTAACTAGCGGGAGCACAGATACGCAGTATTTT. Its protein product is CASSLTSGSTDTQYF.

This rearrangement joins TRBV7-8 to TRBJ2-5; D ambiguous. CDR1 SGHVS and CDR2 FQNEAQ come from the germline V gene. Trimming shortened V by 5 bases and J by 5 bases, and 9 bases separated the two germline ends. This CDR3 comprises 12 residues. The CDR3 nucleotides are TGTGCCAGCAGCCTAGACGGGGAGACCCAGTACTTC. Its protein is CASSLDGETQYF.

In this sample, this clonotype turned up many times. The chain employs TRBV7-6 and TRBJ1-1; the D is unclear. Germline-derived CDR1 and CDR2 are SGHVS and FNYEAQ. The CDR3 runs 15 residues. The V end was cut by 4 bases, the J end by 3 bases, with 15 bases between. The CDR3 DNA sequence: TGTGCCAGCAGCTCCACCGACGAGTGGGACACTGAAGCTTTCTTT. Amino acids: CASSSTDEWDTEAFF.

The genes are TRBV24-1 and TRBJ2-1; 7 bases agree with TRBD2. V shed 7 bases and J 8 bases; nucleotides not matched to a gene: 16. Germline assignment: CDR1 KGHDR and CDR2 SFDVKD. This CDR3 region has 16 residues. The CDR3 DNA sequence: TGTGCCACCAGATCTAGCGGTAAGTCCCAATTCGATGAGCAGTTCTTC. Translation gives CATRSSGKSQFDEQFF.

This sequence joins TRBV29-1 and TRBJ2-1; no firm D call. The germline CDR1 and CDR2 sequences are SQVTM and ANQGSEA. The CDR3 spans 13 residues. V lost 1 base and J lost 2, with 6 bases in between. CDR3 coding DNA: TGCAGCGTTGAAGGGGGAACCTACAATGAGCAGTTCTTC. It translates to CSVEGGTYNEQFF.

The chain joins TRBV2 to TRBJ1-6; 8 nucleotides align to TRBD1. Trimming cost V 1 base and J 7 bases; bases outside gene matches: 3. Germline V CDR1 and CDR2: SNHLY, FYNNEI. This CDR3 comprises 15 residues. CDR3 region: CASSEEGQENSPLHF. The CDR3 DNA is TGTGCCAGCAGTGAAGAGGGACAGGAGAATTCACCCCTCCACTTT.

This clonotype was picked up many times. The J gene is TRBJ2-7, the V gene TRBV20-1, with TRBD1 identical over 9 bases. This CDR3 region has 12 residues. V lost 5 bases to trimming and J lost 7 bases; unmatched junction nucleotides: 6. The germline V gene encodes CDR1 DFQATT and CDR2 SNEGSKA (reference sequence). In nucleotides, the CDR3 is TGCAGTGCTTTGGGACAGGGCCCAGAGCAGTACTTC. This codes for CSALGQGPEQYF.

This chain uses TRBV9 with TRBJ2-4; possible D gene TRBD2, 5 bases. The CDR3 is made up of 15 amino acids. The V and J ends lost 4 bases and 1 base respectively, with 12 bases between them. From germline, CDR1 is SGDLS and CDR2 YYNGEE. CDR3 region: CASSFAGAAKNIQYF. The CDR3 coding sequence is TGTGCCAGCAGCTTCGCGGGTGCGGCCAAAAACATTCAGTACTTC.

This clonotype was picked up a small number of times. The V gene is TRBV12-3 or TRBV12-4, the J gene TRBJ1-6, with TRBD1 matching over 8 bases. The CDR3 runs to 14 residues. J was trimmed by 9 bases and V by 1 base; bases with no gene match: 2. The CDR3 DNA sequence: TGTGCCAGCAGTTTAGGTCAGGGGGCTTCACCCCTCCACTTT. Translating gives CASSLGQGASPLHF.

The chain uses TRBV2 and TRBJ2-7, with D perhaps given as TRBD1 or TRBD2 (5 bases each). The J call may be in error: the DNA end matches TRBJ2-5 better. There are 13 residues in the CDR3. Germline V gives CDR1 SNHLY, CDR2 FYNNEI. The CDR3 spells CASREGPGETQYF. For the CDR3, the DNA is TGTGCCAGCAGAGAGGGGCCGGGAGAGACCCAGTACTTC.

The chain has TRBV7-9 and TRBJ2-2; D may correspond to TRBD1 or TRBD2 (5 bases each). Looked up from germline, CDR1 is SEHNR and CDR2 is FQNEAQ (reference sequence). V dropped 3 bases and J dropped 6 bases, with 11 bases sitting between them. The CDR3 runs to 14 residues. The CDR3 nucleotides are TGTGCCAGCAGCTTGGGACCCGGGGCCGGGGAGCTGTTTTTT. Its protein product is CASSLGPGAGELFF. Drawing the rest from reference TRBV7-9 and TRBJ2-2, the complete variable domain is DTGVSQNPRHKITKRGQNVTFRCDPISEHNRLYWYRQTLGQGPEFLTYFQNEAQLEKSRLLSDRFSAERPKGSFSTLEIQRTEQGDSAMYLCASSLGPGAGELFFGEGSRLTVL.

This clonotype showed up just once. The chain recombines TRBV7-9 with TRBJ2-3; 7 bases align to TRBD1. Germline V gene sequence: CDR1 SEHNR, CDR2 FQNEAQ (reference sequence). The V and J ends lost 6 bases and 2 bases, in that order; junction bases with no gene match: 5. This CDR3 spans 14 amino acids. The CDR3 DNA is TGTGCCAGCAGTTCCGACAGGGTCACAGATACGCAGTATTTT. Translation: CASSSDRVTDTQYF.

The rearrangement uses TRBV6-5 and TRBJ2-7; D perhaps matches TRBD1 (6 bases). CDR3 size: 13 residues. Trimming took off 6 bases at V and 2 bases at J, with 11 bases between the two ends. CDR1 is MNHEY and CDR2 is SVGAGI in the germline V gene. The CDR3 nucleotides are TGTGCCAGCAGGGAGACAGGAGCCTACGAGCAGTACTTC. This gives the protein CASRETGAYEQYF.

V gene TRBV7-2 combines with J gene TRBJ1-2; possibly TRBD1 for D (5 bases). The germline V gene has CDR1 SGHTA and CDR2 FQGNSA. The ends were cut back, 5 bases at V and 5 bases at J, with 18 bases in the middle. This CDR3 region has 15 residues. The CDR3 DNA follows: TGTGCCAGCAGCCTTCACTTCGGGGCCTCTTATGGCTACACCTTC. This gives the protein CASSLHFGASYGYTF.

This chain connects TRBV4-3 to TRBJ2-7; the D is unclear. Trimming took off 0 bases at V and 0 bases at J, with 6 bases between the two ends. This CDR3 contains 14 residues. Germline V gene sequence: CDR1 LGHNA, CDR2 YSLEER. The CDR3 here is CASSQDHTSYEQYF. The CDR3 nucleotides are TGCGCCAGCAGCCAAGACCACACCTCCTACGAGCAGTACTTC.

This clonotype was recorded many times. This sequence joins TRBV7-8 and TRBJ2-1, with 11 bases fitting TRBD1. This CDR3 is built from 15 residues. V lost 4 bases to trimming and J lost 3 bases; unmatched junction nucleotides: 2. Per the germline V gene, CDR1 is SGHVS and CDR2 is FQNEAQ. The CDR3 nucleotides read TGTGCCAGCAGCTCCGGGACAGGGGGCTACAATGAGCAGTTCTTC. It codes for CASSSGTGGYNEQFF. Based on the CDR3 plus reference TRBV7-8 and TRBJ2-1, the full variable domain is GAGVSQSPRYKVAKRGQDVALRCDPISGHVSLFWYQQALGQGPEFLTYFQNEAQLDKSGLPSDRFFAERPEGSVSTLKIQRTQQEDSAVYLCASSSGTGGYNEQFFGPGTRLTVL.

The table lists this clonotype with many counts. The chain links TRBV27 to TRBJ2-1; 9 nucleotides match TRBD2. J was trimmed by 12 bases and V by 2 bases; bases with no gene match: 11. CDR1 and CDR2 (germline): MNHEY, SMNVEV (reference sequence). This CDR3 comprises 15 residues. The CDR3 sequence is CASSLSVSGGPWQFF. Here the CDR3 DNA reads TGTGCCAGCAGTTTAAGTGTTAGCGGGGGACCCTGGCAGTTCTTC.